The clone carrying this T cell receptor (beta chain) was counted between two and nine times. What it binds is not known. Germline V gene data show CDR1 as LNHDA and CDR2 as SQIVND (reference sequence). CDR3 size: 15 residues. V shed 5 bases and J 4 bases; nucleotides not matched to a gene: 7. These data originate in a study of neoadjuvant anti-PD-1 for oral cavity cancer. Whole-study results and caveats: Each response group had just a few patients in TCR analyses.

Using immunoSEQ multiplex PCR, the repertoire was profiled, and TCRdb retains in-frame clones only, with some absent. Of approximately 14,000 clones listed, 55% to 75% are singletons. This sequence originates from a person between 35 and 79 years old with oral cavity squamous cell carcinoma. This specimen consisted of PBMCs, obtained before nivolumab (anti-PD-1) treatment. This chain links TRBV19 with TRBJ1-5; 8 bases match TRBD1. The CDR3 reads CASSLITGGNQPQHF. In DNA, the CDR3 is TGTGCCAGTAGTTTGATTACAGGGGGGAATCAGCCCCAGCATTTT.